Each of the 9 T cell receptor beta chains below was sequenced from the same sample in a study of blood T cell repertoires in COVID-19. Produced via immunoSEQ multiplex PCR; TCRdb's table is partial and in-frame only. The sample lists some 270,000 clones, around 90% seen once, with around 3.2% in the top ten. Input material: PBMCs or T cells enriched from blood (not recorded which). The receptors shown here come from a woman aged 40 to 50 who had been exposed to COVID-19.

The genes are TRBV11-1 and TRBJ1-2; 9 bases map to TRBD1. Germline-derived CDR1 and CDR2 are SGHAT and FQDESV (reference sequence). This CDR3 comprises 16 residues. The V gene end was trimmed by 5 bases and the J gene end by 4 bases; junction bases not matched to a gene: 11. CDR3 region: CASSPRSGTGTYGYTF. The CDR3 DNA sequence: TGTGCCAGCAGCCCGAGATCCGGGACAGGGACCTATGGCTACACCTTC.

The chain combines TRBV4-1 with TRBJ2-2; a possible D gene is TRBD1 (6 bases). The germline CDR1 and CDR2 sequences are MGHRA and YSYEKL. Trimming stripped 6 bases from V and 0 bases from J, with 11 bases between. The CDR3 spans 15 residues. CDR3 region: CASRRGITNTGELFF. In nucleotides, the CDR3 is TGCGCCAGCAGAAGGGGGATTACGAACACCGGGGAGCTGTTTTTT.

The CDR3 DNA follows: TGTGCCAGCCAGGCTTTTGGCTATAGCAATCAGCCCCAGCATTTT. It specifies CASQAFGYSNQPQHF. The chain uses TRBV18 and TRBJ1-5, with D uncertain. Looked up from germline, CDR1 is KGHSH and CDR2 is LQKENI. The V end was cut by 8 bases, the J end by 0 bases, with 14 bases between. This CDR3 spans 15 amino acids. The full variable domain, rest sourced from reference TRBV18 and TRBJ1-5, is NAGVMQNPRHLVRRRGQEARLRCSPMKGHSHVYWYRQLPEEGLKFMVYLQKENIIDESGMPKERFSAEFPKEGPSILRIQQVVRGDSAAYFCASQAFGYSNQPQHFGDGTRLSIL.

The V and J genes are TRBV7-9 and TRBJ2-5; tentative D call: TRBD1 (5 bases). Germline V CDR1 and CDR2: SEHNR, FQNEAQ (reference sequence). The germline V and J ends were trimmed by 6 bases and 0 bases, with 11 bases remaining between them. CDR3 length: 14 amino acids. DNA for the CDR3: TGTGCCAGCAGTTATGACAGAGACCAAGAGACCCAGTACTTC. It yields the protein CASSYDRDQETQYF.

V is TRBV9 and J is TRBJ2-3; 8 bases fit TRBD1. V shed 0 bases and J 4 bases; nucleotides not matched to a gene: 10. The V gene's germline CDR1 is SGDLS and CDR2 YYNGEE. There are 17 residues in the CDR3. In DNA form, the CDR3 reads TGTGCCAGCAGCGTAGCAATGCGGGCAGGGGGCGCAGATACGCAGTATTTT. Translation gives CASSVAMRAGGADTQYF.

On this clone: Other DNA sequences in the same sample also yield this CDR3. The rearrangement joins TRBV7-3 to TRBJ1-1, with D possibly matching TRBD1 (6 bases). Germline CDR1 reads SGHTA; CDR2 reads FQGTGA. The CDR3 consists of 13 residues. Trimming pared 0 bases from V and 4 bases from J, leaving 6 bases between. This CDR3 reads CASSLTGGTEAFF. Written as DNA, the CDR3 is TGTGCCAGCAGCTTAACAGGGGGCACTGAAGCTTTCTTT.

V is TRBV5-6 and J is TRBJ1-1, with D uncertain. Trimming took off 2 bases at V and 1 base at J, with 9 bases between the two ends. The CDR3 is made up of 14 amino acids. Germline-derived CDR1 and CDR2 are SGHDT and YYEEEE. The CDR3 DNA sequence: TGTGCCAGCAGCTTCGAGGTATCGAACACTGAAGCTTTCTTT. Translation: CASSFEVSNTEAFF. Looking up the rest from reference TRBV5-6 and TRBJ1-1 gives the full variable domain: DAGVTQSPTHLIKTRGQQVTLRCSPKSGHDTVSWYQQALGQGPQFIFQYYEEEERQRGNFPDRFSGHQFPNYSSELNVNALLLGDSALYLCASSFEVSNTEAFFGQGTRLTVV.

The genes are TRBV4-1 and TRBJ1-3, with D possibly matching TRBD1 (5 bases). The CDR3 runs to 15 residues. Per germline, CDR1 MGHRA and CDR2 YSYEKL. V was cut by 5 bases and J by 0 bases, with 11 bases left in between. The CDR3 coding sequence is TGCGCCAGCAGCGAACAGGTCAACTCTGGAAACACCATATATTTT. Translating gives CASSEQVNSGNTIYF.

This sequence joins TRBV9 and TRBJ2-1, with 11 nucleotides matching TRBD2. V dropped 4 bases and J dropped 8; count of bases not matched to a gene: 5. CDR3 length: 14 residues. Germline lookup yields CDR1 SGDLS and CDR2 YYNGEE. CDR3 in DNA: TGTGCCAGCAGCCGACTAGCGGGGTACGATGAGCAGTTCTTC. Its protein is CASSRLAGYDEQFF.